This is a list of T cell receptor beta chains from one sample in a study of cytomegalovirus exposure and HLA in healthy donors. Assay: immunoSEQ multiplex PCR; the TCRdb copy retains only in-frame clones and omits some. The sample comprises approximately 240,000 clones, 85% to 95% of which are singletons, and more than 0.85% rests with the top ten. The source material was PBMCs. These receptors all come from a woman under 30 in good health and CMV-seronegative. Each CDR3 is given with its conserved first and last residue. Fields, in order: clone size, J gene, V gene, D gene, CDR3 DNA, CDR3 protein. The D gene is left open where the match is weak. Size is stated for part of the rows, as once, few or many counts, or as a class when the clone is expanded.

clone_size: NA; j_call: TRBJ2-3; v_call: TRBV2; d_call: TRBD2; cdr3_nt: TGTGCCGTATACCCGGGACTAGCGGGAAGGGGAGATACGCAGTATTTT; cdr3_aa: CAVYPGLAGRGDTQYF
clone_size: NA; j_call: TRBJ2-3; v_call: TRBV5-1; d_call: NA; cdr3_nt: TGCGCCAGTAGACCCGGGGGGCGCTTAGATACGCAGTATTTT; cdr3_aa: CASRPGGRLDTQYF
clone_size: NA; j_call: TRBJ2-3; v_call: TRBV5-4; d_call: NA; cdr3_nt: TGTGCCAGCAGCCACCCAGGGGAACGCACAGATACGCAGTATTTT; cdr3_aa: CASSHPGERTDTQYF
clone_size: NA; j_call: TRBJ1-2; v_call: TRBV27; d_call: TRBD1; cdr3_nt: TGTGCCAGCACCCCAACGCCCGGGGACAGCCCTAGGTATGGCTACACCTTC; cdr3_aa: CASTPTPGDSPRYGYTF
clone_size: few; j_call: TRBJ2-2; v_call: TRBV30; d_call: NA; cdr3_nt: TGTGCCTGGATGGGCAGGTCTTCGGGGGAGCTGTTTTTT; cdr3_aa: CAWMGRSSGELFF
clone_size: NA; j_call: TRBJ2-7; v_call: TRBV27; d_call: NA; cdr3_nt: TGTGCCAGCAGACAAAAATCAGGGGGGCATTTCTCATTGTCCCGGTACGAGCAGTACTTC; cdr3_aa: CASRQKSGGHFSLSRYEQYF
clone_size: NA; j_call: TRBJ2-7; v_call: TRBV5-4; d_call: NA; cdr3_nt: TGTGCCAGCAGCTCAGGAGGAGGGTTTAGCTACGAGCAGTACTTC; cdr3_aa: CASSSGGGFSYEQYF
clone_size: NA; j_call: TRBJ1-4; v_call: TRBV5-1; d_call: TRBD1; cdr3_nt: TGCGCCAGCAGCGGGGGGACAGGGCGGTCGGGAGAAAAACTGTTTTTT; cdr3_aa: CASSGGTGRSGEKLFF
clone_size: NA; j_call: TRBJ1-1; v_call: TRBV5-4; d_call: TRBD1; cdr3_nt: TGTGCCAGCAGTAGACCGGGACAGGACCCGAACACTGAAGCTTTCTTT; cdr3_aa: CASSRPGQDPNTEAFF
clone_size: NA; j_call: TRBJ1-5; v_call: TRBV2; d_call: NA; cdr3_nt: TGTGCCAGCAGTGGTTTGCAGAATCAGCCCCAGCATTTT; cdr3_aa: CASSGLQNQPQHF
clone_size: NA; j_call: TRBJ2-4; v_call: TRBV20-1; d_call: NA; cdr3_nt: TGCAGTGCGAGGGTCGGGAACATTCAGTACTTC; cdr3_aa: CSARVGNIQYF
clone_size: NA; j_call: TRBJ2-3; v_call: TRBV6-1; d_call: NA; cdr3_nt: TGTGCCAGCACCCTGGACAGTAACACAGATACGCAGTATTTT; cdr3_aa: CASTLDSNTDTQYF
clone_size: once; j_call: TRBJ2-7; v_call: TRBV27; d_call: TRBD1; cdr3_nt: TGTGCCAGCAGTTCCTCCGGACAGGGCAACGAGCAGTACTTC; cdr3_aa: CASSSSGQGNEQYF
clone_size: once; j_call: TRBJ1-1; v_call: TRBV7-9; d_call: TRBD1; cdr3_nt: TGTGCCAGCAGCTTAGACCAGGGGGCCCGAGACACTGAAGCTTTCTTT; cdr3_aa: CASSLDQGARDTEAFF
clone_size: NA; j_call: TRBJ2-4; v_call: TRBV7-9; d_call: NA; cdr3_nt: TGTGCCAGCAGCTCCCCTGCCGGGGGAGCGGGAAACATTCAGTACTTC; cdr3_aa: CASSSPAGGAGNIQYF
clone_size: NA; j_call: TRBJ1-4; v_call: TRBV5-1; d_call: TRBD1; cdr3_nt: TGCGCCAGCAGCCCCGGACAGGGACTGCGCGAAAAACTGTTTTTT; cdr3_aa: CASSPGQGLREKLFF
clone_size: NA; j_call: TRBJ1-2; v_call: TRBV18; d_call: TRBD1; cdr3_nt: TGTGCCAGCTCACCAAATCCACAGGGGGCGCGGGGCTACACCTTC; cdr3_aa: CASSPNPQGARGYTF
clone_size: once; j_call: TRBJ2-1; v_call: TRBV11-2; d_call: TRBD1; cdr3_nt: TGTGCCAGCAGCTTCACAAACCCCGGACAGGGGAGCTCCTACAATGAGCAGTTCTTC; cdr3_aa: CASSFTNPGQGSSYNEQFF
clone_size: NA; j_call: TRBJ2-1; v_call: TRBV19; d_call: NA; cdr3_nt: TGTGCCAGTAGTATAGGATCGCGCGGAGGGAGCTCCTACAATGAGCAGTTCTTC; cdr3_aa: CASSIGSRGGSSYNEQFF
clone_size: NA; j_call: TRBJ1-2; v_call: TRBV28; d_call: NA; cdr3_nt: TGTGCCAGCAGTTTTGTACAGGGTCATGGTGGTGGCTACACCTTC; cdr3_aa: CASSFVQGHGGGYTF
clone_size: NA; j_call: TRBJ2-2; v_call: TRBV5-1; d_call: TRBD2; cdr3_nt: TGCGCCAGCAGCTTTAAGGGAGGGCCAGACACCGGGGAGCTGTTTTTT; cdr3_aa: CASSFKGGPDTGELFF
clone_size: NA; j_call: TRBJ1-5; v_call: TRBV12-5; d_call: TRBD1; cdr3_nt: TGTGCTAGTGGCCATTACCGACAGGGTATTTCCAATCAGCCCCAGCATTTT; cdr3_aa: CASGHYRQGISNQPQHF
clone_size: once; j_call: TRBJ1-6; v_call: TRBV23-1; d_call: TRBD1; cdr3_nt: TGCGCCAGCAGTTCCCCCGGGACAGGCAGCTCCTATAATTCACCCCTCCACTTT; cdr3_aa: CASSSPGTGSSYNSPLHF
clone_size: NA; j_call: TRBJ1-6; v_call: TRBV19; d_call: NA; cdr3_nt: TGTGCCAGTAGCGGGGCGGGGGGTTCACCCCTCCACTTT; cdr3_aa: CASSGAGGSPLHF
clone_size: NA; j_call: TRBJ2-7; v_call: TRBV28; d_call: TRBD1; cdr3_nt: TGTGCCAGCATTAGGGACAGGGGGATCTCCTACGAGCAGTACTTC; cdr3_aa: CASIRDRGISYEQYF
clone_size: NA; j_call: TRBJ2-7; v_call: TRBV7-9; d_call: NA; cdr3_nt: TGTGCCAGCAGCAGGTCTAGCGTCCTCTCCTACGAGCAGTACTTC; cdr3_aa: CASSRSSVLSYEQYF
clone_size: once; j_call: TRBJ1-4; v_call: TRBV11-2; d_call: TRBD1; cdr3_nt: TGTGCCAGCAGCTATTGGACAGGGGGCAAAGGGGAAAAACTGTTTTTT; cdr3_aa: CASSYWTGGKGEKLFF
clone_size: NA; j_call: TRBJ2-3; v_call: TRBV27; d_call: NA; cdr3_nt: TGTGCCTCCTATGGAGATACGCAGTATTTT; cdr3_aa: CASYGDTQYF
clone_size: NA; j_call: TRBJ1-2; v_call: TRBV6-1; d_call: TRBD1; cdr3_nt: TGTGCCAGCAAGGTACAGGGGAGCGGCTACACCTTC; cdr3_aa: CASKVQGSGYTF
clone_size: NA; j_call: TRBJ1-5; v_call: TRBV19; d_call: NA; cdr3_nt: TGTGCCAGTAGTCCACGACAGGCCCTCTCCTATAGCAATCAGCCCCAGCATTTT; cdr3_aa: CASSPRQALSYSNQPQHF
clone_size: NA; j_call: TRBJ1-2; v_call: TRBV12-5; d_call: NA; cdr3_nt: TGTGCTAGTGGTTTGGAGAGTAACTATGGCTACACCTTC; cdr3_aa: CASGLESNYGYTF
clone_size: NA; j_call: TRBJ1-1; v_call: TRBV7-8; d_call: NA; cdr3_nt: TGTGCCAGCAGACCCGAGGGCGGGGGGGAACGGTACACTGAAGCTTTCTTT; cdr3_aa: CASRPEGGGERYTEAFF
clone_size: once; j_call: TRBJ2-1; v_call: TRBV7-2; d_call: NA; cdr3_nt: TGTGCCAGCAGCTTAAGTCTACCGTGGTCGGTTGAGCAGTTCTTC; cdr3_aa: CASSLSLPWSVEQFF
clone_size: NA; j_call: TRBJ2-7; v_call: TRBV11-2; d_call: NA; cdr3_nt: TGTGCCAGCAACCCTGTTCGGCTAGCGAGGTACGAGCAGTACTTC; cdr3_aa: CASNPVRLARYEQYF
clone_size: once; j_call: TRBJ2-2; v_call: TRBV19; d_call: TRBD2; cdr3_nt: TGTGCCAGTAGTGGGCTAGCGGGAGTCAACACCGGGGAGCTGTTTTTT; cdr3_aa: CASSGLAGVNTGELFF
clone_size: NA; j_call: TRBJ2-7; v_call: TRBV27; d_call: TRBD1; cdr3_nt: TGTGCCAGCAGTTTAGGGACAGGGACCAACGAGCAGTACTTC; cdr3_aa: CASSLGTGTNEQYF
clone_size: NA; j_call: TRBJ2-1; v_call: TRBV12-2; d_call: NA; cdr3_nt: TGTGCAAGTCGCTCCCGGTCTAGCGGGACCTTCAATGAGCAGTTCTTC; cdr3_aa: CASRSRSSGTFNEQFF
clone_size: NA; j_call: TRBJ2-5; v_call: TRBV7-9; d_call: TRBD2; cdr3_nt: TGTGCCAGCAGCTTACGGGGCGGGGGCCAAGAGACCCAGTACTTC; cdr3_aa: CASSLRGGGQETQYF
clone_size: NA; j_call: TRBJ1-2; v_call: TRBV6-5; d_call: NA; cdr3_nt: TGTGCCAGCAGTTTGGATGGGACCCAGGGGGGCTACACCTTC; cdr3_aa: CASSLDGTQGGYTF
clone_size: NA; j_call: TRBJ2-5; v_call: TRBV6-5; d_call: TRBD1; cdr3_nt: TGTGCCAGCAGTTACTCGACAGGGGACCAAGAGACCCAGTACTTC; cdr3_aa: CASSYSTGDQETQYF
clone_size: NA; j_call: TRBJ2-1; v_call: TRBV19; d_call: TRBD1; cdr3_nt: TGTGCCAGTAGTATACTACAGGGGAATGAGCAGTTCTTC; cdr3_aa: CASSILQGNEQFF
clone_size: NA; j_call: TRBJ1-2; v_call: TRBV9; d_call: NA; cdr3_nt: TGTGCCAGCAGCGTAGCGGGGGGGAATGGCTACACCTTC; cdr3_aa: CASSVAGGNGYTF
clone_size: NA; j_call: TRBJ1-1; v_call: TRBV5-1; d_call: NA; cdr3_nt: TGCGCCAGCAGCTTGTACGGGGTGAACACTGAAGCTTTCTTT; cdr3_aa: CASSLYGVNTEAFF
clone_size: NA; j_call: TRBJ2-2; v_call: TRBV23-1; d_call: TRBD2; cdr3_nt: TGCGCCAGCAGTCAATCGACTAGCGGGAGAGGGACCGGGGAGCTGTTTTTT; cdr3_aa: CASSQSTSGRGTGELFF
clone_size: once; j_call: TRBJ2-4; v_call: TRBV11-3; d_call: TRBD1; cdr3_nt: TGTGCCAGCAGCTCGGGACAGGGGGCGTTGCGAAAAAACATTCAGTACTTC; cdr3_aa: CASSSGQGALRKNIQYF
clone_size: NA; j_call: TRBJ1-5; v_call: TRBV30; d_call: NA; cdr3_nt: TGTGCCTGGAGTCTAGGCAACAATCAGCCCCAGCATTTT; cdr3_aa: CAWSLGNNQPQHF
clone_size: once; j_call: TRBJ1-3; v_call: TRBV7-9; d_call: NA; cdr3_nt: TGTGCCAGCAGCTTAGGGACAGCAACATATGGAAACACCATATATTTT; cdr3_aa: CASSLGTATYGNTIYF